The clone carrying this T cell receptor beta chain came up many times. Antigen specificity is unknown. The data stem from a study of regulatory T cells in long-lasting Graves disease. Study conclusions and caveats: Relative to new patients (966), persistent patients exhibited greater sharing of public clonotypes (approximately 3,000). The study found lower TCR diversity in persistent Graves' patients than in newly diagnosed ones.

Sample time point: newly diagnosed GD, antithyroid drugs for less than 3 months. Extracted PBMC RNA gave rise to the TCR library. Through Arm-PCR of CDR3 regions and iRepertoire HTBI primers, TCR beta libraries were built. TCRdb re-analysed the multiplex PCR reads in MiXCR, keeping a single row per CDR3 protein. The data hold roughly 500,000 distinct CDR3 sequences, with about 12% observed a single time. V was trimmed by 3 bases and J by 2 bases, leaving 10 bases between them. Germline CDR1 reads KGHDR; CDR2 reads SFDVKD. CDR3 length: 15 amino acids. The same data also went into a second study, on T cells in Graves' hyperthyroidism and ophthalmopathy. As that study records: Investigators excluded patients with uncontrolled infection, other autoimmune disease, pregnancy or lactation.

Sequencing used peripheral blood mononuclear cells (PBMCs), obtained at new diagnosis, from a patient treated with antithyroid drugs. The chain links TRBV24-1 to TRBJ2-1; no reliable D call. This TCR came from a woman in her 30s with Graves disease. This chain's CDR3 is CATSDAKAPYNEQFF. The CDR3 nucleotides read TGTGCCACCAGTGATGCTAAGGCCCCCTACAATGAGCAGTTCTTC.